The 7 T cell receptor beta chains reported below all come from one sample, sequenced in a study of response to subunit inactivated influenza vaccine (dated by TCRdb to 2016 to 2018). Libraries were constructed by RT-PCR. Sequencer: Illumina HiSeq 2500. Using fastp trimming at Q25 and MiXCR clonotype assembly, TCRdb reanalyzed the public sequencing data and kept in-frame beta chains. Every entry covers one CDR3 protein and lists the most common genes and DNA from its rows. The sample contains about 700,000 distinct CDR3 sequences, approximately 15% of them found a single time. The biggest ten clones account for around 6.5% of the sample. The starting material was PBMCs from blood, obtained around two weeks before vaccination. Source of these receptors: a middle-aged man who received an inactivated influenza vaccine. Donor details come from another sample of the same person, matched by shared clones.

The CDR3 loop is CASSPPASGGRYEQYF. The DNA of the CDR3 is TGTGCCAGCAGTCCGCCTGCTAGCGGGGGGCGCTACGAGCAGTACTTC. This chain links TRBV6-2 or TRBV6-3 with TRBJ2-7; TRBD2 matches at 11 bases. V shed 5 bases and J 3 bases; nucleotides not matched to a gene: 9. This CDR3 comprises 16 residues. Germline assignment: CDR1 MNHEY and CDR2 SVGEGT.

This clonotype came up many times. The V gene is TRBV5-1, the J gene TRBJ2-5; perhaps TRBD1 as D (6 bases). Germline values: CDR1 SGHRS, CDR2 YFSETQ. With 1 base removed from V and 7 bases from J, the gap between germline ends came to 11 bases. The length of the CDR3 is 13 residues. CDR3 sequence (DNA): TGCGCCAGCAGCTTGACAGGGTTAGCGACCCAGTACTTC. The encoded protein is CASSLTGLATQYF.

The J gene is TRBJ2-3, the V gene TRBV6-1; TRBD2 might be the D (6 bases). CDR1 and CDR2 from the germline V gene are MNHNS and SASEGT. Trimming pared 6 bases from V and 3 bases from J, leaving 25 bases between. The CDR3 covers 18 residues. The CDR3 DNA is TGTGCCAGCAGCTCTTCCGGGAGCCCAACCAGCCGTACAGATACGCAGTATTTT. Its translation is CASSSSGSPTSRTDTQYF.

This chain links TRBV18 with TRBJ1-1; perhaps TRBD1 as D (6 bases). Trimming left V 5 bases short and J 5 bases short, with 12 bases between. Germline V gene sequence: CDR1 KGHSH, CDR2 LQKENI. The CDR3 length is 13 residues. CDR3 loop: CASSFSGETEAFF. The CDR3 region has the DNA TGTGCCAGCTCATTCTCAGGGGAGACTGAAGCTTTCTTT.

The J gene is TRBJ2-1, the V gene TRBV10-3; no reliable D call. The germline CDR1 and CDR2 sequences are ENHRY and SYGVKD. The germline V and J ends were trimmed by 6 bases and 5 bases, with 14 bases remaining between them. The CDR3 length is 14 residues. This CDR3 is CAIRLTCSDNEQFF. CDR3 in DNA: TGTGCCATCAGGTTGACATGTTCGGACAATGAGCAGTTCTTC.

This clonotype was found a few times. The rearrangement links TRBV9 to TRBJ2-2, with D possibly matching TRBD2 (5 bases). Trimming stripped 0 bases from V and 3 bases from J, with 12 bases between. CDR1 SGDLS and CDR2 YYNGEE come from the germline V gene. The CDR3 has 16 amino acids. The DNA of the CDR3 is TGTGCCAGCAGCGTAGAGAGCGGAAGATACACCGGGGAGCTGTTTTTT. It encodes CASSVESGRYTGELFF.

This chain joins TRBV20-1 and TRBJ1-5; TRBD1 matches 7 bases. V lost 2 bases and J lost 6; bases outside the gene matches: 4. There are 13 residues in the CDR3. Germline values: CDR1 DFQATT, CDR2 SNEGSKA (reference sequence). The CDR3 sequence: CSARSGGGQPQHF. CDR3 in DNA: TGCAGTGCTAGATCAGGGGGGGGTCAGCCCCAGCATTTT.